The 30 T cell receptor beta chains reported below all come from one sample, sequenced in a study of blood T cell repertoires in COVID-19 (TCRdb year 2020). The library was produced with the immunoSEQ multiplex PCR assay. TCRdb took over this immuneACCESS table, retaining in-frame rearrangements with V and J assigned. Such tables are incomplete; in checked studies, under half of the missing clones stem from an unresolved V gene, and the remainder is unexplained. The sample table shows about 270,000 clones, and about 88% are seen once. Clones ranked in the top ten supply roughly 1.5% of the sample. The specimen was peripheral blood. Source of these receptors: a human donor with COVID-19, enrolled during active disease. The donor label of this sample is uncertain.

This clone was recorded a few times. This chain joins TRBV6-5 and TRBJ1-2; no definite D call. The CDR3 sequence is 14 residues long. V lost 6 bases, J lost 7 bases, and 18 bases lay in between. Germline CDR1 MNHEY, CDR2 SVGAGI. CDR3 DNA sequence: TGTGCCAGCAGCGCTGACGGTGCTGAGGCTGGCTACACCTTC. This sequence encodes CASSADGAEAGYTF.

The rearrangement links TRBV18 to TRBJ1-1; D remains unclear. Germline values: CDR1 KGHSH, CDR2 LQKENI. This CDR3 is built from 16 residues. V dropped 0 bases and J dropped 1 base, with 12 bases sitting between them. The CDR3 spells CASSPPIVGKNTEAFF. DNA for the CDR3: TGTGCCAGCTCACCACCGATCGTGGGCAAGAACACTGAAGCTTTCTTT.

This clone is a singleton in its sample. This chain joins TRBV28 and TRBJ1-5; D gene uncertain. V shed 6 bases and J shed 0 bases, with 12 bases lying between them. Germline lookup yields CDR1 MDHEN and CDR2 SYDVKM. The CDR3 contains 15 residues. The CDR3 loop is CASRPDSYSNQPQHF. The CDR3 DNA reads TGTGCCAGCAGACCTGACTCGTATAGCAATCAGCCCCAGCATTTT.

V is TRBV12-3 or TRBV12-4 and J is TRBJ1-1; 8 bases are shared with TRBD1. This CDR3 is 13 amino acids long. V was pared by 2 bases and J by 7 bases, with 3 bases of the junction left unmatched. The CDR3 spells CASSLTTGVEAFF. The CDR3 bases are TGTGCCAGCAGTTTAACGACAGGGGTTGAAGCTTTCTTT.

This sequence joins TRBV7-2 and TRBJ2-5; 7 bases are shared with TRBD1. This CDR3 has 14 amino acids. Per germline, CDR1 SGHTA and CDR2 FQGNSA. With 0 bases clipped from V and 4 bases from J, the junction kept 2 bases outside the gene matches. CDR3 DNA: TGTGCCAGCAGCTTAGCCGGGACAGTAGAGACCCAGTACTTC. This gives the protein CASSLAGTVETQYF.

This clone was seen repeatedly, ten times or more. The chain recombines TRBV5-6 with TRBJ2-2; TRBD1 matches at 9 bases. The CDR3 sequence is 14 residues long. The J segment lost 5 bases and the V segment lost 4 bases, leaving 3 bases of the junction unmatched. Germline CDR1 and CDR2: SGHDT and YYEEEE. The CDR3 is CASSLTGGTGELFF. The CDR3 bases are TGTGCCAGCAGCCTGACAGGGGGGACCGGGGAGCTGTTTTTT.

V gene TRBV19 combines with J gene TRBJ1-2, with TRBD1 matching over 11 bases. The germline CDR1 and CDR2 sequences are LNHDA and SQIVND (reference sequence). V was clipped by 9 bases and J by 8 bases; unmatched bases: 5. This CDR3 region has 12 residues. The DNA of the CDR3 is TGTGCCAGCGAGGGACAGGGGGAAGGCTACACCTTC. Translating it yields CASEGQGEGYTF.

This chain links TRBV5-6 with TRBJ2-5; 9 nucleotides agree with TRBD1. CDR1 is SGHDT and CDR2 is YYEEEE in the germline V gene. This CDR3 is 16 amino acids long. Losses at the gene ends were 4 bases for V and 0 bases for J; bases not matched to a gene: 7. This CDR3 is CASSDTGQGYQETQYF. The CDR3 nucleotides are TGTGCCAGCAGCGATACCGGACAGGGGTACCAAGAGACCCAGTACTTC.

The gene calls are TRBV29-1 and TRBJ2-7, with TRBD2 matching 9 bases. Germline CDR1 reads SQVTM; CDR2 reads ANQGSEA. The CDR3 runs 15 residues. Trimming at V came to 7 bases and at J to 1 base, leaving 11 bases not matched to a gene. The CDR3, as DNA: TGCAGCGGCTCCTCGGGGGCGGGAGGGTCCTACGAGCAGTACTTC. Its protein product is CSGSSGAGGSYEQYF.

This chain uses TRBV7-9 with TRBJ2-7, with TRBD1 identical over 7 bases. In germline, CDR1 is SEHNR, CDR2 FQNEAQ (reference sequence). J was trimmed by 6 bases and V by 5 bases; bases with no gene match: 13. The CDR3 runs 15 residues. This CDR3 is CASSLDRDQGGEQYF. CDR3 nucleotide sequence: TGTGCCAGCAGCCTCGACAGGGACCAAGGTGGCGAGCAGTACTTC.

This sequence joins TRBV4-3 and TRBJ2-1, with 7 bases fitting TRBD1. Germline assignment: CDR1 LGHNA and CDR2 YSLEER. This CDR3 contains 13 residues. After removal of 4 bases from V and 4 bases from J, the junction contained 1 base not matched to a gene. The CDR3 sequence is CASSPDRYNEQFF. DNA for the CDR3: TGCGCCAGCAGCCCGGACAGGTACAATGAGCAGTTCTTC.

This clone occurred once. The J gene is TRBJ1-3, the V gene TRBV9, with D possibly TRBD1 on 6 matching bases. CDR1 SGDLS and CDR2 YYNGEE come from the germline V gene. With 3 bases removed from V and 3 bases from J, the gap between germline ends came to 13 bases. The CDR3 is 15 amino acids. The CDR3 DNA reads TGTGCCAGCAGCGGAACCACAGGGTATGGAAACACCATATATTTT. This encodes CASSGTTGYGNTIYF.

CDR3 bases: TGTGCCACCAGCCCGGGACAGAGCACAGATACGCAGTATTTT. Encoded protein: CATSPGQSTDTQYF. This chain uses TRBV15 with TRBJ2-3; 7 bases fit TRBD1. Germline V CDR1 and CDR2: LNHNV, YYDKDF (reference sequence). The junction had 2 bases not matched to a gene; V was cut back by 5 bases and J by 0 bases. CDR3 length equals 14 residues.

V is TRBV28 and J is TRBJ2-7, with 9 bases aligning to TRBD1. Germline V lookup: CDR1 MDHEN, CDR2 SYDVKM. CDR3 size: 14 residues. V lost 5 bases and J lost 5; bases outside the gene matches: 7. DNA of the CDR3: TGTGCCAGCAGTCCGGGACAGGGCGGAGACGAGCAGTACTTC. Translated: CASSPGQGGDEQYF.

The V and J genes are TRBV12-2 and TRBJ2-1; the table gives TRBD2 as D, unverified against the DNA. TRBV12-2 is labeled a pseudogene. CDR3 size: 17 residues. The CDR3 spells CASLTALGGPKPNEQFF. The CDR3 coding sequence is TGTGCAAGTCTCACAGCCCTAGGCGGGCCCAAGCCCAATGAGCAGTTCTTC.

This rearrangement joins TRBV5-1 to TRBJ2-3; 10 nucleotides match TRBD2. The CDR3 has 15 residues. V was pared by 5 bases and J by 4 bases, with 7 bases of the junction left unmatched. CDR1 and CDR2 (germline): SGHRS, YFSETQ. CDR3 coding DNA: TGCGCCAGCAGACCCCTAGCGGGAGAGGCAGATACGCAGTATTTT. Translation: CASRPLAGEADTQYF.

V is TRBV5-6 and J is TRBJ1-1; D is ambiguous. Germline-derived CDR1 and CDR2 are SGHDT and YYEEEE. The CDR3 covers 12 residues. The V end lost 2 bases, the J end lost 11 bases, and 13 bases lay between the germline ends. This chain's CDR3 is CASSLGSGDAFF. The CDR3 nucleotides are TGTGCCAGCAGCTTAGGTTCCGGGGATGCTTTCTTT.

CDR3: CASSPIAGGPHEQFF. Written as DNA, the CDR3 is TGTGCCAGCAGTCCAATCGCGGGAGGGCCCCATGAGCAGTTCTTC. V and J are TRBV7-2 and TRBJ2-1, with TRBD2 matching over 9 bases. With V trimmed by 6 bases and J by 8 bases, 11 bases remained unmatched. From germline, CDR1 is SGHTA and CDR2 FQGNSA. CDR3 length: 15 residues.

This sequence joins TRBV24-1 and TRBJ2-7, with no clear D. The V and J ends lost 5 bases and 6 bases respectively, with 19 bases between them. There are 15 residues in the CDR3. The germline V gene encodes CDR1 KGHDR and CDR2 SFDVKD. CDR3 sequence (DNA): TGTGCCACCAGTGCCTCGCTCCCCTTGTCGGGCGAGCAGTACTTC. It codes for CATSASLPLSGEQYF.

This clone appeared a single time. This chain connects TRBV27 to TRBJ2-1, with 7 positions matching TRBD1. Germline loops: CDR1 MNHEY, CDR2 SMNVEV (reference sequence). The CDR3 consists of 14 residues. V dropped 7 bases and J dropped 5; count of bases not matched to a gene: 8. The CDR3 coding sequence is TGTGCCAGCAACTCACCAGGGGGAGACAATGAGCAGTTCTTC. Amino acid sequence: CASNSPGGDNEQFF.

V is TRBV6-2 or TRBV6-3 and J is TRBJ2-1; 8 bases are a match to TRBD2. CDR1 and CDR2 (germline): MNHEY, SVGEGT. The CDR3 extends over 16 amino acids. V was pared by 7 bases and J by 1 base, with 9 bases of the junction left unmatched. CDR3 amino acids: CASTPRSGKSYNEQFF. The CDR3 nucleotides read TGTGCCAGCACCCCCCGTAGCGGGAAATCCTACAATGAGCAGTTCTTC.

The chain recombines TRBV5-1 with TRBJ1-5; D is undetermined. This CDR3 spans 16 amino acids. V was cut by 4 bases and J by 2 bases, with 16 bases left in between. Germline assignment: CDR1 SGHRS and CDR2 YFSETQ. The CDR3: CASSRDGASGNQPQHF. CDR3 nucleotide sequence: TGCGCCAGCAGCCGGGATGGAGCCTCCGGCAATCAGCCCCAGCATTTT.

This clone was seen a handful of times. The chain uses TRBV28 and TRBJ1-2; 10 bases are shared with TRBD1. The junction had 12 bases not matched to a gene; V was cut back by 4 bases and J by 10 bases. The CDR3 sequence is 15 residues long. Germline CDR1 and CDR2: MDHEN and SYDVKM. The CDR3 spells CASSYPVGTGAHYTF. CDR3 DNA: TGTGCCAGCAGTTACCCCGTGGGGACAGGGGCCCACTACACCTTC.

The chain has TRBV11-2 and TRBJ2-5, with 9 bases that match TRBD2. Germline-derived CDR1 and CDR2 are SGHAT and FQNNGV. The V gene end was trimmed by 2 bases and the J gene end by 3 bases; junction bases not matched to a gene: 7. The CDR3 consists of 16 residues. The CDR3 nucleotides are TGTGCCAGCAGCTTACTAGCGGGGAACCTAGAAGAGACCCAGTACTTC. The encoded protein is CASSLLAGNLEETQYF.

The chain recombines TRBV5-5 with TRBJ1-1; 8 bases fit TRBD1. This CDR3 is built from 13 residues. V dropped 4 bases and J dropped 6; count of bases not matched to a gene: 5. Germline CDR1 is SGHKS and CDR2 is YYEKEE (reference sequence). CDR3 region: CASSPTGVSEAFF. The CDR3 nucleotides read TGTGCCAGCAGCCCGACAGGGGTCTCTGAAGCTTTCTTT.

This sequence joins TRBV10-3 and TRBJ1-2; tentative D call: TRBD1 (6 bases). The V gene's germline CDR1 is ENHRY and CDR2 SYGVKD. This CDR3 is built from 14 residues. Deletions cut 4 bases from V and 1 base from J, with 10 bases between. The CDR3 region has the DNA TGTGCCATCAGTGGAGGGGGGGATAACTATGGCTACACCTTC. Translated: CAISGGGDNYGYTF.

The chain couples TRBV28 to TRBJ2-3; a possible D gene is TRBD1 (5 bases). Trimming took off 8 bases at V and 2 bases at J, with 11 bases between the two ends. From germline, CDR1 is MDHEN and CDR2 SYDVKM. This CDR3 contains 13 residues. CDR3: CASQRGPTDTQYF. For the CDR3, the DNA is TGTGCCAGCCAAAGGGGCCCCACAGATACGCAGTATTTT.

This clone was found a few times. This chain uses TRBV5-1 with TRBJ2-3; TRBD2 matches 8 bases. The V gene's germline CDR1 is SGHRS and CDR2 YFSETQ. V dropped 9 bases and J dropped 0; count of bases not matched to a gene: 12. This CDR3 region has 16 residues. As DNA, the CDR3 is TGCGCCACAGCAGCGGGGGACTTCCCTAGCACAGATACGCAGTATTTT. Translating gives CATAAGDFPSTDTQYF.

The CDR3 DNA reads TGTGCCAGCAGGGCAGGGAACTATGGCTACACCTTC. Protein sequence: CASRAGNYGYTF. V usage is TRBV6-5 and J usage is TRBJ1-2, with a weak D call TRBD1 (5 bases). CDR3 length: 12 amino acids. Per the germline V gene, CDR1 is MNHEY and CDR2 is SVGAGI. V was cut by 6 bases and J by 2 bases, with 7 bases left in between.

The table lists this clone with a few counts. The V gene is TRBV4-1, the J gene TRBJ1-2; TRBD1 agrees at 11 bases. This CDR3 region has 17 residues. CDR1 is MGHRA, CDR2 YSYEKL, per germline. The V and J ends lost 4 bases and 4 bases, in that order; junction bases with no gene match: 11. The CDR3 DNA is TGCGCCAGCAGCCTATCCTGGACAGGGGGCCTGGGCTATGGCTACACCTTC. Translating it yields CASSLSWTGGLGYGYTF.